This T cell receptor beta chain was sequenced during a study of blood T cell repertoires in COVID-19. Study at large: The United States, Italy and Spain were the sources of the acute and convalescent COVID-19 samples.

The protocol was immunoSEQ multiplex PCR, while the TCRdb copy is restricted to in-frame clones and leaves out a portion. The repertoire holds roughly 25,000 clones, with roughly 79% as singletons. The V segment lost 10 bases and the J segment 2 bases; nucleotides outside the gene matches: 9. The CDR3 is 15 residues long. The germline V gene has CDR1 SGHNT and CDR2 YYREEE (reference sequence). The V and J genes are TRBV5-4 and TRBJ2-2; 9 positions agree with TRBD1. Material: peripheral blood. This TCR was sampled from a man aged 65 to 79 with acute or convalescent COVID-19. The CDR3 region is CAGARDRVNTGELFF. The CDR3 region has the DNA TGTGCCGGCGCTCGGGACAGGGTCAACACCGGGGAGCTGTTTTTT.